The entry that follows covers one T cell receptor beta chain sequence. Its target is unknown. TCRdb's copy holds only in-frame clones and misses some; the assay was immunoSEQ multiplex PCR. The table lists 100,000 to 150,000 clones, roughly 90% of them singletons, with about 3.5% in the top ten. The source of the sample is a study of cytomegalovirus exposure and HLA in healthy donors. Study at large: The 95 to 150 validation repertoires used a platform that matched the one used for the roughly 650 first-cohort repertoires, as a later analysis reported.

Study-level points and caveats: In a later analysis, first-cohort TCR clusters were found to tend to co-occur in the approximately 110 validation repertoires. Testing in vitro showed a few CMV-associated chains specific for CMV antigens.

It was the roughly 130-subject validation cohort, separate from the approximately 700-subject first cohort, to which the donors belonged. The CDR3 runs 18 residues. The V gene end was trimmed by 1 base and the J gene end by 1 base; junction bases not matched to a gene: 8. Germline V gene data show CDR1 as MGHRA and CDR2 as YSYEKL. Material: PBMCs. The sequence derives from a man aged 25-40 years in good health and CMV-seronegative. The chain couples TRBV4-1 to TRBJ1-5; 9 nucleotides align to TRBD1. The CDR3 bases are TGCGCCAGCAGCCAAGGGACAGGGGCTGGTGGGAGCAATCAGCCCCAGCATTTT. It translates to CASSQGTGAGGSNQPQHF.